The 24 T cell receptor beta chains in this list originate from one sample, sequenced in a study of blood T cell repertoires in COVID-19. This table comes from immunoSEQ multiplex PCR, and its TCRdb copy is limited to in-frame clones, with some not included. The sample holds 90,000 to 120,000 clones, approximately 91% seen once. The sequenced material came from peripheral blood. Receptors originate from a human donor in a cohort sampled during active COVID-19.

V usage is TRBV7-2 and J usage is TRBJ2-1; TRBD2 aligns across 7 bases. There are 16 residues in the CDR3. Per the germline V gene, CDR1 is SGHTA and CDR2 is FQGNSA. V trimming: 1 base; J trimming: 4 bases; junction bases outside the gene matches: 7. The CDR3 bases are TGTGCCAGCAGCTTAGGTTTCGGGGGACTATACAATGAGCAGTTCTTC. Its protein is CASSLGFGGLYNEQFF.

The rearrangement uses TRBV3-1 (or the pseudogene TRBV3-2) and TRBJ1-3; 10 nucleotides line up with TRBD1. Trimming at V came to 1 base and at J to 3 bases, leaving 9 bases not matched to a gene. Germline-derived CDR1 and CDR2 are LGHDT and YNNKEL (reference sequence). CDR3 length: 18 amino acids. The CDR3 protein is CASSQAADRTGGGNTIYF. CDR3 bases: TGTGCCAGCAGCCAAGCGGCTGATAGGACAGGGGGTGGAAACACCATATATTTT.

This clone occurred once. The rearrangement uses TRBV9 and TRBJ2-2; 10 bases agree with TRBD2. The CDR3 totals 18 residues. V shed 2 bases, J shed 8 bases, and the junction held 15 bases outside the gene matches. Germline V lookup: CDR1 SGDLS, CDR2 YYNGEE. The CDR3 loop reads CASSVTFISGRAPGELFF. DNA of the CDR3: TGTGCCAGCAGCGTGACCTTTATAAGCGGGAGGGCTCCGGGGGAGCTGTTTTTT.

This chain joins TRBV3-1 (or the pseudogene TRBV3-2) and TRBJ1-1, with D possibly TRBD1 on 6 matching bases. Trimming cost V 1 base and J 4 bases, with 10 bases left between them. Germline V lookup: CDR1 LGHDT, CDR2 YNNKEL (reference sequence). The CDR3 has 14 amino acids. CDR3 loop: CASSQGGQGTEAFF. In DNA form, the CDR3 reads TGTGCCAGCAGCCAAGGGGGACAAGGCACTGAAGCTTTCTTT.

This chain links TRBV7-2 with TRBJ2-7, with D possibly being TRBD1 (5 bases). The CDR3 extends over 16 amino acids. V was clipped by 1 base and J by 1 base, with 14 bases between them. The germline CDR1 and CDR2 sequences are SGHTA and FQGNSA. The CDR3 DNA follows: TGTGCCAGCAGCTTAGGAACAGGCACCCTATCCTACGAGCAGTACTTC. Protein: CASSLGTGTLSYEQYF.

This rearrangement joins TRBV28 to TRBJ1-1; D is unresolved. The CDR3 contains 13 residues. V was trimmed by 7 bases and J by 9 bases, leaving 18 bases between them. CDR1 MDHEN and CDR2 SYDVKM come from the germline V gene. CDR3: CASTLMGADKAFF. The DNA of the CDR3 is TGTGCCAGCACCCTCATGGGAGCCGATAAAGCTTTCTTT.

V gene TRBV6-5 combines with J gene TRBJ1-6, with 9 bases identical to TRBD1. The CDR3 has 14 residues. V was pared by 7 bases and J by 9 bases, with 7 bases of the junction left unmatched. Germline V gives CDR1 MNHEY, CDR2 SVGAGI. The CDR3, as DNA: TGTGCCAGCAACCCGGGACAGGGATTTTCACCCCTCCACTTT. Translated, it gives CASNPGQGFSPLHF.

This clone showed up just once. This chain uses TRBV5-1 with TRBJ1-1; D possibly corresponds to TRBD1 (6 bases). V lost 4 bases and J 7 bases, leaving 8 bases between the germline ends. The CDR3 covers 11 residues. Per the germline V gene, CDR1 is SGHRS and CDR2 is YFSETQ. The CDR3 protein is CASSKDSEAFF. For the CDR3, the DNA is TGCGCCAGCAGCAAGGACAGTGAAGCTTTCTTT.

The rearrangement uses TRBV28 and TRBJ2-3; a possible D gene is TRBD1 (5 bases). Trimming took 4 bases from V and 0 from J, leaving 23 bases between them. The CDR3 length is 19 residues. CDR1 is MDHEN and CDR2 is SYDVKM in the germline V gene. Written as DNA, the CDR3 is TGTGCCAGCAGTTCCCCCCAGGGTGACATCCGAGCTAGCACAGATACGCAGTATTTT. This encodes CASSSPQGDIRASTDTQYF. Drawing the rest from reference TRBV28 and TRBJ2-3, the complete variable domain is DVKVTQSSRYLVKRTGEKVFLECVQDMDHENMFWYRQDPGLGLRLIYFSYDVKMKEKGDIPEGYSVSREKKERFSLILESASTNQTSMYLCASSSPQGDIRASTDTQYFGPGTRLTVL.

The chain couples TRBV28 to TRBJ1-5, with 8 bases matching TRBD1. This CDR3 region has 15 residues. With 5 bases clipped from V and 6 bases from J, the junction kept 9 bases outside the gene matches. Per germline, CDR1 MDHEN and CDR2 SYDVKM. CDR3 sequence reads: CASSPDRGWSQPQHF. CDR3 in DNA: TGTGCCAGCAGTCCCGACAGGGGATGGAGTCAGCCCCAGCATTTT.

The chain is built from TRBV5-6 and TRBJ1-2; 7 bases match TRBD1. The germline gives CDR1 SGHDT, CDR2 YYEEEE. Germline trimming cut 4 bases from V and 4 bases from J; bases unmatched to any gene: 1. This CDR3 spans 12 amino acids. DNA of the CDR3: TGTGCCAGCAGCGACAGGGTCTATGGCTACACCTTC. As protein: CASSDRVYGYTF.

The chain employs TRBV2 and TRBJ2-5; 10 nucleotides align to TRBD1. Germline lookup yields CDR1 SNHLY and CDR2 FYNNEI. With V trimmed by 5 bases and J by 7 bases, 7 bases remained unmatched. The CDR3 loop spans 14 amino acids. The CDR3 nucleotides read TGTGCCAGCAGTACCTATGGACAGGGGGGGACCCAGTACTTC. This sequence encodes CASSTYGQGGTQYF.

The V and J genes are TRBV15 and TRBJ1-6; 7 nucleotides match TRBD1. CDR1 LNHNV and CDR2 YYDKDF come from the germline V gene (reference sequence). The CDR3 has 15 residues. V gave up 5 bases and J gave up 5 bases; unmatched junction bases: 6. CDR3 residues: CATSFSTGNNSPLHF. CDR3 nucleotide sequence: TGTGCCACCAGCTTTTCGACAGGGAATAATTCACCCCTCCACTTT.

The chain joins TRBV7-9 to TRBJ2-7, with 9 bases fitting TRBD2. The CDR3 totals 15 residues. V dropped 7 bases and J dropped 7; count of bases not matched to a gene: 14. CDR1 is SEHNR and CDR2 is FQNEAQ in the germline V gene (reference sequence). CDR3 sequence reads: CASTPMGNSGGEQYF. The CDR3 coding sequence is TGTGCCAGCACCCCAATGGGGAATAGCGGGGGTGAGCAGTACTTC. Drawing the rest from reference TRBV7-9 and TRBJ2-7, the complete variable domain is DTGVSQNPRHKITKRGQNVTFRCDPISEHNRLYWYRQTLGQGPEFLTYFQNEAQLEKSRLLSDRFSAERPKGSFSTLEIQRTEQGDSAMYLCASTPMGNSGGEQYFGPGTRLTVT.

V usage is TRBV5-1 and J usage is TRBJ1-2, with D unclear. V lost 1 base to trimming and J lost 4 bases, with 8 bases between them. CDR1 is SGHRS and CDR2 is YFSETQ in the germline V gene. The CDR3 contains 13 residues. The CDR3 sequence: CASSLSEVYGYTF. Here the CDR3 DNA reads TGCGCCAGCAGCTTGTCCGAGGTCTATGGCTACACCTTC.

This clone was observed a single time. The chain uses TRBV12-3 or TRBV12-4 and TRBJ1-6; 7 nucleotides align to TRBD1. V shed 6 bases and J 9 bases; nucleotides not matched to a gene: 5. CDR3 size: 13 residues. The chain's CDR3 is CASRTDRVSPLHF. CDR3 in DNA: TGTGCCAGCAGGACTGACAGGGTTTCACCCCTCCACTTT.

This clone was counted a single time. This rearrangement joins TRBV7-3 to TRBJ2-3; 8 bases are shared with TRBD2. J gave up 3 bases and V 0 bases, and 5 bases lay outside the gene matches. The CDR3 consists of 16 residues. In germline, CDR1 is SGHTA, CDR2 FQGTGA. DNA of the CDR3: TGTGCCAGCAGCTTAACTAGCGGGGCTTTGACAGATACGCAGTATTTT. Encoded protein: CASSLTSGALTDTQYF. Together with reference TRBV7-3 and TRBJ2-3, the CDR3 gives the full variable domain: GAGVSQTPSNKVTEKGKYVELRCDPISGHTALYWYRQSLGQGPEFLIYFQGTGAADDSGLPNDRFFAVRPEGSVSTLKIQRTERGDSAVYLCASSLTSGALTDTQYFGPGTRLTVL.

This chain uses TRBV7-2 with TRBJ2-7, with TRBD2 identical over 8 bases. This CDR3 comprises 15 residues. CDR1 and CDR2 from the germline V gene are SGHTA and FQGNSA. V lost 4 bases and J lost 0; bases outside the gene matches: 5. DNA for the CDR3: TGTGCCAGCAGCTGGGGACTAGGTGGCTCCTACGAGCAGTACTTC. It codes for CASSWGLGGSYEQYF.

The CDR3 loop is CASSPMDRAVGNTIYF. In nucleotides, the CDR3 is TGTGCCAGCAGCCCAATGGACAGGGCGGTTGGAAACACCATATATTTT. This rearrangement joins TRBV5-6 to TRBJ1-3; 8 bases match TRBD1. The ends lost 4 bases at V and 3 bases at J; junction bases unmatched: 9. The V gene's germline CDR1 is SGHDT and CDR2 YYEEEE. The length of the CDR3 is 16 residues. Supplemented by reference TRBV5-6 and TRBJ1-3, the full variable domain reads DAGVTQSPTHLIKTRGQQVTLRCSPKSGHDTVSWYQQALGQGPQFIFQYYEEEERQRGNFPDRFSGHQFPNYSSELNVNALLLGDSALYLCASSPMDRAVGNTIYFGEGSWLTVV.

The rearrangement joins TRBV11-2 to TRBJ1-6; 7 bases are a match to TRBD1. Germline CDR1 is SGHAT and CDR2 is FQNNGV. J was trimmed by 5 bases and V by 4 bases; bases with no gene match: 5. The CDR3 has 15 amino acids. The CDR3 DNA reads TGTGCCAGCAGCTCAACTACAGGGGATAATTCACCCCTCCACTTT. Residues: CASSSTTGDNSPLHF.

This rearrangement joins TRBV28 to TRBJ1-5, with 7 bases matching TRBD1. This CDR3 contains 21 residues. CDR1 and CDR2 from the germline V gene are MDHEN and SYDVKM. The ends lost 0 bases at V and 1 base at J; junction bases unmatched: 18. CDR3 bases: TGTGCCAGCAGTTTATGGGGGGACAGTCGCCCGCCCTGGTTGAGCAATCAGCCCCAGCATTTT. Amino acid sequence: CASSLWGDSRPPWLSNQPQHF.

The V call is TRBV7-2, the J call TRBJ1-5; D is undetermined. The CDR3 has 13 amino acids. V gave up 6 bases and J gave up 3 bases, with 9 bases separating them. The germline gives CDR1 SGHTA, CDR2 FQGNSA. CDR3 in DNA: TGTGCCAGCAGTCTCGGTTACAATCAGCCCCAGCATTTT. Encoded protein: CASSLGYNQPQHF.

CDR3 region: CASSQELGTGYYNSPLHF. The CDR3 nucleotides are TGTGCCAGCAGCCAAGAGCTCGGGACAGGGTACTATAATTCACCCCTCCACTTT. The chain has TRBV3-1 (or the pseudogene TRBV3-2) and TRBJ1-6, with 9 bases aligning to TRBD1. The V gene end was trimmed by 0 bases and the J gene end by 3 bases; junction bases not matched to a gene: 6. The CDR3 consists of 18 residues. From germline, CDR1 is LGHDT and CDR2 YNNKEL (reference sequence).

V gene TRBV6-5 combines with J gene TRBJ1-2; weak D call: TRBD1 (5 bases). Germline V lookup: CDR1 MNHEY, CDR2 SVGAGI. V lost 3 bases and J 3 bases, leaving 11 bases between the germline ends. The CDR3 contains 14 residues. CDR3 sequence reads: CASSYWEGDYGYTF. The CDR3 nucleotides read TGTGCCAGCAGTTATTGGGAAGGGGACTATGGCTACACCTTC.